The 17 T cell receptor beta chains presented below share a single source sample, sequenced in a study of T cell repertoires in cytomegalovirus infection. From the reads, TCRdb called clonotypes with MiXCR, one entry per CDR3 protein. The sample lists 740,000 or so distinct CDR3 sequences, less than 40% occurring once. The sample taken for sequencing was PBMCs. These receptor sequences come from a human donor in good health (CMV status not recorded). Some clones in this sample may be carry-over from other donors' samples.

The gene calls are TRBV12-5 and TRBJ1-1; D remains unclear. There are 13 residues in the CDR3. The ends were cut back, 1 base at V and 2 bases at J, with 5 bases in the middle. Looked up from germline, CDR1 is LGHNT and CDR2 is FRNRAP. The CDR3 reads CASGLDINTEAFF. CDR3 nucleotide sequence: TGTGCTAGTGGTTTGGATATAAACACTGAAGCTTTCTTT.

In DNA, the CDR3 is TGTGCCATCAGTGACCAGTCAGGGATAGTCGGCTACACCTTC. Translation: CAISDQSGIVGYTF. The chain employs TRBV10-3 and TRBJ1-2; possible D gene TRBD1, 5 bases. V was cut by 3 bases and J by 8 bases, with 16 bases left in between. The CDR3 runs 14 residues. Germline CDR1 and CDR2: ENHRY and SYGVKD.

In this sample, this clonotype turned up many times. This chain connects TRBV6-2 or TRBV6-3 to TRBJ1-6, with D maybe TRBD1 (5 bases). The CDR3 contains 16 residues. The ends were cut back, 6 bases at V and 8 bases at J, with 20 bases in the middle. Germline V gene lookup returns CDR1 MNHEY and CDR2 SVGEGT. In DNA form, the CDR3 reads TGTGCCAGCAGGAGTCCGTCCGGGTGGGGCCATTCACCCCTCCACTTT. Encoded protein: CASRSPSGWGHSPLHF.

The chain joins TRBV19 to TRBJ1-5; TRBD1 agrees at 7 bases. The trim removed 4 bases at V and 1 base at J, leaving 10 bases unmatched. This CDR3 region has 17 residues. In germline, CDR1 is LNHDA, CDR2 SQIVND (reference sequence). The CDR3 bases are TGTGCCAGTAGTAACGCGAGACAGGGTTGGAGCAATCAGCCCCAGCATTTT. It is translated as CASSNARQGWSNQPQHF.

V usage is TRBV28 and J usage is TRBJ1-3; D uncertain. Germline-derived CDR1 and CDR2 are MDHEN and SYDVKM. CDR3 length: 14 residues. V dropped 3 bases and J dropped 0 bases, with 6 bases sitting between them. The CDR3 DNA sequence: TGTGCCAGCAGTTTGCTGGACTCTGGAAACACCATATATTTT. This encodes CASSLLDSGNTIYF.

The rearrangement joins TRBV4-1 to TRBJ2-7, with 12 nucleotides matching TRBD1. The J segment lost 3 bases and the V segment lost 2 bases, leaving 8 bases of the junction unmatched. Germline values: CDR1 MGHRA, CDR2 YSYEKL. CDR3 length equals 17 residues. The CDR3 region has the DNA TGCGCCAGCAGCCAAAAGGAGGGGACAGGGGGCTACTACGAGCAGTACTTC. Encoded protein: CASSQKEGTGGYYEQYF.

This clonotype was observed a few times. The chain couples TRBV6-1 to TRBJ1-6; no clear D gene. Germline V gene lookup returns CDR1 MNHNS and CDR2 SASEGT. Trimming removed 4 bases at V and 9 bases at J, with 13 bases between. This CDR3 region has 14 residues. CDR3 bases: TGTGCCAGCAGTGTTTGGAAACTGGGTTCACCCCTCCACTTT. This codes for CASSVWKLGSPLHF.

The chain has TRBV7-8 and TRBJ1-1; D is undetermined. V was shortened by 1 base and J by 3 bases, with 12 bases between the two germline ends. The CDR3 consists of 15 residues. CDR1 SGHVS and CDR2 FQNEAQ come from the germline V gene. The CDR3 DNA is TGTGCCAGCAGCTTAGAAAGTTGGGGTTACACTGAAGCTTTCTTT. This encodes CASSLESWGYTEAFF.

This clonotype was counted many times. The chain links TRBV27 to TRBJ1-6; D unclear. Germline loops: CDR1 MNHEY, CDR2 SMNVEV (reference sequence). The ends were cut back, 4 bases at V and 7 bases at J, with 5 bases in the middle. The CDR3 runs to 12 residues. The CDR3 is CASSSGNSPLHF. Written as DNA, the CDR3 is TGTGCCAGCAGTTCCGGAAATTCACCCCTCCACTTT.

In this sample, this clonotype turned up a few times. This chain joins TRBV2 and TRBJ2-1; D is uncertain. V dropped 3 bases and J dropped 2 bases, with 5 bases sitting between them. The CDR3 is 13 residues long. The germline V gene has CDR1 SNHLY and CDR2 FYNNEI. The CDR3 loop reads CASSEAAYNEQFF. The CDR3 coding sequence is TGTGCCAGCAGTGAGGCCGCCTACAATGAGCAGTTCTTC.

There are a few counts of this clonotype. The V call is TRBV24-1, the J call TRBJ2-1; tentatively, D is TRBD2 (6 bases). Trimming cost V 1 base and J 3 bases, with 6 bases left between them. The germline CDR1 and CDR2 sequences are KGHDR and SFDVKD. CDR3 length: 14 residues. The CDR3 spells CATSDLAGYNEQFF. The CDR3 nucleotides read TGTGCCACCAGTGATTTAGCGGGCTACAATGAGCAGTTCTTC.

In its sample, this clonotype was seen a few times. The chain links TRBV6-2 or TRBV6-3 to TRBJ2-3; the D gene is possibly TRBD1 (5 bases). The CDR3 extends over 18 amino acids. The germline V gene encodes CDR1 MNHEY and CDR2 SVGEGT. V lost 8 bases and J lost 0, with 24 bases in between. CDR3 in DNA: TGTGCCAGCTGGGGCGGTGGCGGACCATTACCTAGCACAGATACGCAGTATTTT. This codes for CASWGGGGPLPSTDTQYF.

About this clonotype itself: An end of the junction does not agree with germline; a read error may underlie this. The rearrangement links TRBV19 to TRBJ2-1; either TRBD1 or TRBD2 may fit D (6 bases each). The germline V gene encodes CDR1 LNHDA and CDR2 SQIVND (reference sequence). This CDR3 is built from 13 residues. CDR3 region: CSSSLGGLNEQFF. CDR3 DNA: TGTTCCAGTAGTTTGGGGGGCCTCAATGAGCAGTTCTTC.

The chain links TRBV28 to TRBJ2-2; D possibly uses TRBD1 or TRBD2 (6 bases each). CDR3 length equals 13 residues. The V end lost 8 bases, the J end lost 16 bases, and 23 bases lay between the germline ends. Germline V lookup: CDR1 MDHEN, CDR2 SYDVKM. Written as DNA, the CDR3 is TGTGCCAGCGTAGAGAGCAAGGGGGGCAGCGCGTTTTTT. Translated, it gives CASVESKGGSAFF.

The chain carries TRBV19 and TRBJ1-5; no firm D call. V was pared by 5 bases and J by 2 bases, with 13 bases between. The CDR3 is 15 amino acids. Germline lookup yields CDR1 LNHDA and CDR2 SQIVND (reference sequence). The CDR3 DNA reads TGTGCCAGTAGTCCGGAAGGATGGGGCAATCAGCCCCAGCATTTT. Amino acid sequence: CASSPEGWGNQPQHF.

V usage is TRBV19 and J usage is TRBJ2-1; TRBD2 matches 8 bases. CDR1 is LNHDA, CDR2 SQIVND, per germline (reference sequence). The CDR3 length is 15 residues. V dropped 5 bases and J dropped 8; count of bases not matched to a gene: 11. CDR3 protein: CASSPPKREHHEQFF. CDR3 sequence (DNA): TGTGCCAGTAGTCCCCCGAAGCGGGAGCACCATGAGCAGTTCTTC.

This chain links TRBV5-1 with TRBJ2-7; 9 bases are a match to TRBD1. The CDR3 consists of 16 residues. V gave up 0 bases and J gave up 5 bases; unmatched junction bases: 9. Germline V gene sequence: CDR1 SGHRS, CDR2 YFSETQ. In DNA form, the CDR3 reads TGCGCCAGCAGCTTGGCCGGGACAGGGATCCCGAACGAGCAGTACTTC. Residues: CASSLAGTGIPNEQYF.